One and the same sample provided the 26 T cell receptor beta chains below, sequenced in a study of cytomegalovirus exposure and HLA in healthy donors. The PCR used 60 Vbeta and 13 Jbeta primers. This table comes from immunoSEQ multiplex PCR, and its TCRdb copy is limited to in-frame clones, with some not included. The specimen's table records more than 45,000 clones. Specimen: PBMCs. The receptors originated from a woman aged 25 to 39 in good health and CMV-seropositive.

The chain couples TRBV2 to TRBJ1-1; D not certain. The CDR3 sequence is 13 residues long. The V gene lost 4 bases and the J gene lost 4 bases, with 10 bases spanning the gap. CDR1 is SNHLY and CDR2 is FYNNEI in the germline V gene. CDR3 sequence: CASSGGPFTEAFF. The CDR3 DNA reads as TGTGCCAGCAGTGGAGGGCCTTTCACTGAAGCTTTCTTT. Together with reference TRBV2 and TRBJ1-1, the CDR3 gives the full variable domain: EPEVTQTPSHQVTQMGQEVILRCVPISNHLYFYWYRQILGQKVEFLVSFYNNEISEKSEIFDDQFSVERPDGSNFTLKIRSTKLEDSAMYFCASSGGPFTEAFFGQGTRLTVV.

This chain joins TRBV5-1 and TRBJ2-7; the D gene is possibly TRBD2 (6 bases). Germline V gene sequence: CDR1 SGHRS, CDR2 YFSETQ. The V end lost 0 bases, the J end lost 4 bases, and 14 bases lay between the germline ends. The CDR3 is 15 amino acids. CDR3 region: CASSLGYAGIYEQYF. The CDR3 coding sequence is TGCGCCAGCAGCTTGGGTTATGCGGGGATTTACGAGCAGTACTTC.

V gene TRBV20-1 combines with J gene TRBJ2-1, with D maybe TRBD2 (5 bases). The CDR3 extends over 10 amino acids. The germline CDR1 and CDR2 sequences are DFQATT and SNEGSKA (reference sequence). V lost 3 bases and J 15 bases, leaving 12 bases between the germline ends. The CDR3 protein is CSARTGRGFF. In DNA form, the CDR3 reads TGCAGTGCTAGGACCGGTCGGGGGTTCTTC.

V is TRBV5-4 and J is TRBJ2-7; TRBD2 agrees at 8 bases. Germline V gives CDR1 SGHNT, CDR2 YYREEE (reference sequence). The ends lost 4 bases at V and 4 bases at J; junction bases unmatched: 7. The CDR3 is 14 residues long. The CDR3, as DNA: TGTGCCAGCAGCCAAAGCGGGGGTCTATACGAGCAGTACTTC. Translated: CASSQSGGLYEQYF.

Judged by frequency, this clone is large. The rearrangement uses TRBV7-9 and TRBJ2-3; 14 nucleotides line up with TRBD2. Germline lookup yields CDR1 SEHNR and CDR2 FQNEAQ (reference sequence). CDR3 length equals 18 residues. V gave up 6 bases and J gave up 1 base; unmatched junction bases: 9. DNA for the CDR3: TGTGCCAGCAGGGCACCGGGACTAGCGGGGGACCGCACAGATACGCAGTATTTT. Its protein is CASRAPGLAGDRTDTQYF.

The rearrangement joins TRBV6-5 to TRBJ2-1; TRBD2 matches 11 bases. There are 14 residues in the CDR3. With V trimmed by 10 bases and J by 10 bases, 12 bases remained unmatched. CDR1 and CDR2 (germline): MNHEY, SVGAGI. CDR3: CATSPLAGVGEQFF. The CDR3 DNA sequence: TGTGCCACCTCGCCACTAGCGGGAGTAGGCGAGCAGTTCTTC.

The chain carries TRBV6-1 and TRBJ1-4; 11 nucleotides line up with TRBD1. The CDR3 is 17 residues long. Losses at the gene ends were 4 bases for V and 4 bases for J; bases not matched to a gene: 8. CDR1 is MNHNS and CDR2 is SASEGT in the germline V gene. The CDR3, as DNA: TGTGCCAGCAGTGCTGTGAGGGACAGGGGGGATAATGAAAAACTGTTTTTT. This codes for CASSAVRDRGDNEKLFF.

The V call is TRBV5-1, the J call TRBJ2-2; D may be TRBD1 (5 bases). From germline, CDR1 is SGHRS and CDR2 YFSETQ. Trimming pared 0 bases from V and 0 bases from J, leaving 9 bases between. There are 16 residues in the CDR3. The CDR3: CASSLDPGSNTGELFF. The CDR3 nucleotides are TGCGCCAGCAGCTTGGATCCAGGGTCGAACACCGGGGAGCTGTTTTTT.

The chain has TRBV4-1 and TRBJ1-1; 8 bases map to TRBD1. The V and J ends lost 4 bases and 1 base, in that order; junction bases with no gene match: 2. Germline V gives CDR1 MGHRA, CDR2 YSYEKL. The CDR3 sequence is 14 residues long. This chain's CDR3 is CASSPGQGNTEAFF. DNA of the CDR3: TGCGCCAGCAGCCCAGGACAGGGGAACACTGAAGCTTTCTTT.

CDR3 nucleotide sequence: TGTGCCGGGTCTCGGTGGGCTAGCGGACAAGAGACCCAGTACTTC. Translating gives CAGSRWASGQETQYF. The chain combines TRBV30 with TRBJ2-5; 7 nucleotides align to TRBD2. The J segment lost 2 bases and the V segment lost 8 bases, leaving 14 bases of the junction unmatched. This CDR3 is built from 15 residues. CDR1 is GTSNPN, CDR2 SVGIG, per germline (reference sequence).

This chain connects TRBV19 to TRBJ2-3, with 10 bases that match TRBD1. The CDR3 loop spans 15 amino acids. Germline V CDR1 and CDR2: LNHDA, SQIVND (reference sequence). The J segment lost 3 bases and the V segment lost 6 bases, leaving 6 bases of the junction unmatched. CDR3 sequence (DNA): TGTGCCAGTAGCCGCCCGGGACAGGGGACAGATACGCAGTATTTT. This codes for CASSRPGQGTDTQYF.

CDR3 in DNA: TGCAGCGCGGGACAGATGAACACTGAAGCTTTCTTT. Its translation: CSAGQMNTEAFF. This sequence joins TRBV29-1 and TRBJ1-1, with 7 bases that match TRBD1. J was trimmed by 0 bases and V by 7 bases; bases with no gene match: 2. The CDR3 extends over 12 amino acids. Germline V gives CDR1 SQVTM, CDR2 ANQGSEA.

The V call is TRBV6-5, the J call TRBJ2-7, with 9 bases matching TRBD1. J lost 4 bases, V lost 8 bases, and 3 bases had no gene match. The CDR3 loop spans 12 amino acids. Germline CDR1 and CDR2: MNHEY and SVGAGI. CDR3 protein: CASAGQGYEQYF. The CDR3 DNA reads TGTGCCAGCGCGGGACAGGGATACGAGCAGTACTTC.

The chain uses TRBV6-4 and TRBJ2-1, with 12 bases fitting TRBD2. CDR3 size: 18 residues. V lost 6 bases to trimming and J lost 4 bases; unmatched junction nucleotides: 13. Per the germline V gene, CDR1 is MRHNA and CDR2 is SNTAGT. Here the CDR3 reads CASSVNLAGGPLYNEQFF. In DNA, the CDR3 is TGTGCCAGCAGCGTCAACCTAGCGGGGGGGCCTCTATACAATGAGCAGTTCTTC.

This chain uses TRBV27 with TRBJ2-7; TRBD2 aligns across 8 bases. V was pared by 4 bases and J by 2 bases, with 1 base of the junction left unmatched. The CDR3 length is 13 residues. Germline values: CDR1 MNHEY, CDR2 SMNVEV (reference sequence). CDR3 sequence (DNA): TGTGCCAGCAGTTCGGGACTAGCCTACGAGCAGTACTTC. This translates into CASSSGLAYEQYF.

The chain combines TRBV11-2 with TRBJ2-7; D is ambiguous. In germline, CDR1 is SGHAT, CDR2 FQNNGV. The CDR3 runs 11 residues. The germline V and J ends were trimmed by 6 bases and 2 bases, with 5 bases remaining between them. The CDR3 protein is CASSSPYEQYF. The CDR3, as DNA: TGTGCCAGCAGTTCTCCCTACGAGCAGTACTTC.

This chain joins TRBV4-2 and TRBJ2-7, with 7 bases that match TRBD2. The CDR3 covers 16 residues. Germline-derived CDR1 and CDR2 are LGHNA and YNFKEQ. Trimming took 0 bases from V and 5 from J; bases not matched to a gene: 10. The CDR3, as DNA: TGTGCCAGCAGCCAAGATGTGGGGGAGGGCCTCCACGAGCAGTACTTC. Amino acid sequence: CASSQDVGEGLHEQYF.

The chain uses TRBV25-1 and TRBJ1-2; 10 positions match TRBD1. V lost 1 base and J lost 4; bases outside the gene matches: 9. Germline V CDR1 and CDR2: MGHDK, SYGVNS. This CDR3 comprises 17 residues. The CDR3 DNA is TGTGCCAGCAGTGAATTTGGGACAGGGGCCCTCGTCTATGGCTACACCTTC. It yields the protein CASSEFGTGALVYGYTF.

The chain links TRBV20-1 to TRBJ2-3, with no clear D. The germline CDR1 and CDR2 sequences are DFQATT and SNEGSKA (reference sequence). V was pared by 6 bases and J by 5 bases, with 6 bases between. The CDR3 length is 10 residues. CDR3 region: CSARIDTQYF. The CDR3 DNA reads TGCAGTGCCAGGATAGATACGCAGTATTTT.

The V call is TRBV18, the J call TRBJ2-7, with a weak D call TRBD2 (5 bases). V lost 2 bases, J lost 6 bases, and 14 bases lay in between. Germline V lookup: CDR1 KGHSH, CDR2 LQKENI. This CDR3 region has 14 residues. The CDR3 reads CASSPTPVGSEQYF. The CDR3 bases are TGTGCCAGCTCACCAACCCCGGTAGGGAGCGAGCAGTACTTC.

The rearrangement joins TRBV7-2 to TRBJ2-5; D is unresolved. CDR3 size: 14 residues. V was trimmed by 1 base and J by 0 bases, leaving 6 bases between them. Per germline, CDR1 SGHTA and CDR2 FQGNSA. The CDR3 nucleotides read TGTGCCAGCAGCTTAGGTCGGTACCAAGAGACCCAGTACTTC. It translates to CASSLGRYQETQYF.

This clone ranks as medium-sized in terms of frequency. The chain is built from TRBV7-6 and TRBJ1-4, with D tentatively TRBD1 (5 bases). Germline CDR1 SGHVS, CDR2 FNYEAQ. This CDR3 has 14 amino acids. The germline V and J ends were trimmed by 5 bases and 3 bases, with 10 bases remaining between them. The CDR3 protein is CASSDGTPNEKLFF. The CDR3 DNA reads as TGTGCCAGCAGCGATGGGACTCCTAATGAAAAACTGTTTTTT.

The chain links TRBV6-5 to TRBJ2-7, with 9 bases lining up with TRBD1. Germline CDR1 is MNHEY and CDR2 is SVGAGI. Trimming at V came to 6 bases and at J to 2 bases, leaving 5 bases not matched to a gene. The length of the CDR3 is 14 residues. For the CDR3, the DNA is TGTGCCAGCAGACCGGGACAGGGCGCCTACGAGCAGTACTTC. It yields the protein CASRPGQGAYEQYF.

The gene calls are TRBV11-2 and TRBJ2-7; possible D gene TRBD2, 7 bases. V dropped 5 bases and J dropped 5 bases, with 19 bases sitting between them. The CDR3 covers 15 residues. Germline assignment: CDR1 SGHAT and CDR2 FQNNGV. Here the CDR3 reads CASSPLRGGANEQYF. The CDR3 region has the DNA TGTGCCAGCAGCCCTCTTAGGGGGGGGGCCAACGAGCAGTACTTC. The full variable domain, in which reference TRBV11-2 and TRBJ2-7 provide the parts outside the CDR3, is EAGVAQSPRYKIIEKRQSVAFWCNPISGHATLYWYQQILGQGPKLLIQFQNNGVVDDSQLPKDRFSAERLKGVDSTLKIQPAKLEDSAVYLCASSPLRGGANEQYFGPGTRLTVT.

This rearrangement joins TRBV30 to TRBJ2-6; perhaps TRBD1 as D (6 bases). The V and J ends lost 0 bases and 1 base respectively, with 7 bases between them. CDR3 length: 15 residues. Germline loops: CDR1 GTSNPN, CDR2 SVGIG (reference sequence). The CDR3, as DNA: TGTGCCTGGAGTGTACAGGGATCTGGGGCCAACGTCCTGACTTTC. This gives the protein CAWSVQGSGANVLTF.

The chain combines TRBV6-1 with TRBJ2-3; TRBD2 matches 11 bases. V gave up 8 bases and J gave up 3 bases; unmatched junction bases: 7. The germline gives CDR1 MNHNS, CDR2 SASEGT. CDR3 size: 15 residues. The CDR3: CASGGASGRTDTQYF. The CDR3 coding sequence is TGTGCCAGCGGGGGGGCTAGCGGGAGGACAGATACGCAGTATTTT.